Listed here is a single T cell receptor beta chain. This entry comes from a study of blood T cell repertoires in COVID-19. For the study at large: Both acute and convalescent COVID-19 samples were obtained from the United States, Italy and Spain. The analysed material was cDNA or gDNA that came from T cells, B-cell-depleted T cells, or PBMCs.

Original processing notes: Amplified reference gene primers provided the basis for estimating nucleated cell counts. The data were produced by immunoSEQ multiplex PCR, yet TCRdb's version contains in-frame clones alone and is incomplete. That table furnishes V, J and clone size, whereas the DNA furnished D and trimming. The table lists 90,000 to 120,000 clones, 88% of them singletons. This CDR3 is 16 amino acids long. V lost 0 bases to trimming and J lost 4 bases; unmatched junction nucleotides: 1. Germline values: CDR1 MNHEY, CDR2 SMNVEV (reference sequence). The origin of this receptor is a human donor in a cohort sampled during active COVID-19. V and J are TRBV27 and TRBJ2-7; TRBD2 aligns across 15 bases. Sequenced material: peripheral blood. The CDR3 DNA reads TGTGCCAGCAGTTTATCTGGGACTAGCGGGAGGTACGAGCAGTACTTC. This encodes CASSLSGTSGRYEQYF.